This TCR beta chain appears in the sequencing data of a study of T cells after yellow fever vaccination. Study findings and constraints: The bulk population could contribute abundant contaminating clonotypes to FACS-sorted repertoires. A secondary response was less intense yet reached its peak sooner, at day 5 versus 15. Post-booster reappearance was seen for most primary-vaccination clones (just over 95% CD4, about 90% CD8).

In this sample, this clonotype turned up many times. Its antigen is as yet unknown. UMIs and a universal primer site were added when TCR cDNA was made by 5'RACE template switching. One entry per CDR3 protein results from TCRdb running MiXCR on the 5' RACE reads. The sample lists 100,000 to 150,000 distinct CDR3 sequences; around 7.7% were seen once. Per the germline V gene, CDR1 is MGHRA and CDR2 is YSYEKL. The ends were cut back, 0 bases at V and 1 base at J, with 7 bases in the middle. The CDR3 is made up of 15 amino acids. The chain is built from TRBV4-1 and TRBJ2-1, with D unclear. This sequence was found in a man aged 18-30 years who received the YFV17D yellow fever vaccine. This material consisted of CD4+ T cells sorted from PBMCs, taken approximately 11 days after the first yellow fever vaccination. In nucleotides, the CDR3 is TGCGCCAGCAGCCAAGACAGGTTTTCCTACAATGAGCAGTTCTTC. Amino acid sequence: CASSQDRFSYNEQFF.